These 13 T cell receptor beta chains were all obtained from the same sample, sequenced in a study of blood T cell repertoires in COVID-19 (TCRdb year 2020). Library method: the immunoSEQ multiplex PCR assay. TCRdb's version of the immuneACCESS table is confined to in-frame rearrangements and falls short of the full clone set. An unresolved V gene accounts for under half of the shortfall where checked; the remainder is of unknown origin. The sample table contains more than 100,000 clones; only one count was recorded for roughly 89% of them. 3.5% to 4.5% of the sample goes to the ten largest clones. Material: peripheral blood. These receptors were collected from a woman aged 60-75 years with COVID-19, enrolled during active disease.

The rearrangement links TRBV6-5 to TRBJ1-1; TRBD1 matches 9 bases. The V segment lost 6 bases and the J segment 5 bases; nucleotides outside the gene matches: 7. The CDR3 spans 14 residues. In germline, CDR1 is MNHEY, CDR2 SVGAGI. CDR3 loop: CASRGQGRVTEAFF. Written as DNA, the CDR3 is TGTGCCAGCAGGGGACAGGGAAGGGTTACTGAAGCTTTCTTT.

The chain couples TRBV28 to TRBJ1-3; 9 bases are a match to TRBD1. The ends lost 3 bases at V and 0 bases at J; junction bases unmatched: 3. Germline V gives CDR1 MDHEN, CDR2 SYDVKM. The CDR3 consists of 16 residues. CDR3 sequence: CASSLTGGSSGNTIYF. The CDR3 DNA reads TGTGCCAGCAGTTTGACAGGGGGGAGCTCTGGAAACACCATATATTTT.

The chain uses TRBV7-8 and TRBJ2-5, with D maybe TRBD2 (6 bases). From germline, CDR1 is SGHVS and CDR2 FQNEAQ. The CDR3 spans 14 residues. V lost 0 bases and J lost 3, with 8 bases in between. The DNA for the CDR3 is TGTGCCAGCAGCTTAGCTTGGGGGGAAGAGACCCAGTACTTC. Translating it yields CASSLAWGEETQYF.

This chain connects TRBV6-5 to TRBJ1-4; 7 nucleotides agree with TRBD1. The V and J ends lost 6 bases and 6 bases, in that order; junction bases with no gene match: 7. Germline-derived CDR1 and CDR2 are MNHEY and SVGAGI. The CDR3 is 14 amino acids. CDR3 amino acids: CASSSGTVDEKLFF. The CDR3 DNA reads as TGTGCCAGCAGCTCCGGGACAGTAGATGAAAAACTGTTTTTT.

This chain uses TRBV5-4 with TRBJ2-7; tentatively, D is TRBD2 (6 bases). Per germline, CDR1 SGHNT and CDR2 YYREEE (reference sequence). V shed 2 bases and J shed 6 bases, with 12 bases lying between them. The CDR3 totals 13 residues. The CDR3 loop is CASSFWGGGEQYF. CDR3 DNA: TGTGCCAGCAGCTTTTGGGGAGGAGGCGAGCAGTACTTC.

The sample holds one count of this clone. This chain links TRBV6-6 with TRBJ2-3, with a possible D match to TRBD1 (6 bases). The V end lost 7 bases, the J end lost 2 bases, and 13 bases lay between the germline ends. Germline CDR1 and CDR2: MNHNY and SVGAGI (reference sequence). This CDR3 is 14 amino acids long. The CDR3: CASIPQGSTDTQYF. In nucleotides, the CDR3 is TGTGCCAGCATCCCACAGGGTTCCACAGATACGCAGTATTTT.

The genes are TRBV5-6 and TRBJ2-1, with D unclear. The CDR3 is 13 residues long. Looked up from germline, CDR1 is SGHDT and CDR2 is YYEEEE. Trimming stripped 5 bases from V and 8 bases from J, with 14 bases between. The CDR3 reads CASSFTDADEQFF. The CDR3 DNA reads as TGTGCCAGCAGTTTTACCGATGCGGATGAGCAGTTCTTC.

Here the CDR3 reads CASSQTTGNWYGYTF. The DNA of the CDR3 is TGTGCCAGCAGCCAAACTACAGGGAATTGGTATGGCTACACCTTC. The chain combines TRBV7-9 with TRBJ1-2; D possibly corresponds to TRBD1 (6 bases). Germline CDR1 and CDR2: SEHNR and FQNEAQ (reference sequence). The CDR3 contains 15 residues. The V gene lost 5 bases and the J gene lost 5 bases, with 18 bases spanning the gap.

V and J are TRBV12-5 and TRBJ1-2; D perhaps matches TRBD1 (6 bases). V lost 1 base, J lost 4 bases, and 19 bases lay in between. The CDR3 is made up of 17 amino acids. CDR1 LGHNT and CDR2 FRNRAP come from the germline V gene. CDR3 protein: CASGLALINRAPYGYTF. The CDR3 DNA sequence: TGTGCTAGTGGTTTGGCCCTAATCAACAGGGCTCCCTATGGCTACACCTTC.

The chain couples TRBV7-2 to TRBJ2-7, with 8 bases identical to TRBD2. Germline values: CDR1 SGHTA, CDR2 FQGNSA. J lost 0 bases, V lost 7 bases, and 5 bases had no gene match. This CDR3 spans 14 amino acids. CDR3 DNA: TGTGCCAGCAACCCAGCGGGGGACTCCTACGAGCAGTACTTC. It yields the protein CASNPAGDSYEQYF.

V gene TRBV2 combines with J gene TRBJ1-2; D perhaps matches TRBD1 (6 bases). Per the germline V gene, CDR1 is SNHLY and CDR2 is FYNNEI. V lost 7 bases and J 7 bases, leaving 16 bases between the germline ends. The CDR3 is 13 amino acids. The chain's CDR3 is CASTTQGRVGYTF. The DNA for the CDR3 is TGTGCCAGCACGACACAGGGAAGGGTTGGCTACACCTTC.

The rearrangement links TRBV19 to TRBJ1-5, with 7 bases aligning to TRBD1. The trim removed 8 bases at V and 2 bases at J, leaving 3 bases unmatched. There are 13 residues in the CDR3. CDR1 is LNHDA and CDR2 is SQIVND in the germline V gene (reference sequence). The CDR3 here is CASWDSRNQPQHF. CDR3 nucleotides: TGTGCCAGTTGGGACAGCCGCAATCAGCCCCAGCATTTT.

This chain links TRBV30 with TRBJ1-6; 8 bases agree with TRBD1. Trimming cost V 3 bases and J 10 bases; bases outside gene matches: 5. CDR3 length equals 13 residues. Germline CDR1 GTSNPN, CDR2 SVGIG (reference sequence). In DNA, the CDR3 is TGTGCCTGGAGGACAGGGGCGGAATCACCCCTCCACTTT. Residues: CAWRTGAESPLHF.